This record looks at one T cell receptor beta chain sequence and its context. The specificity of this receptor is unknown. Base-call qualities are not available, and no considerably larger clone is one nucleotide away. Each clonotype received, on average, 10x coverage in deep resolution sequencing performed on a MiSeq, where the target depth lay between 1 in 1 million and 1 in 200,000 T cells. TCR beta libraries were generated with the immunoSEQ hsTCRB Kit. In the paper's pipeline: Data were analyzed with ImmunoSEQ Data Assistant and ImmunoSEQ Analyzer, with V, D and J genes assigned per IMGT definitions. Clonality, which ranges from 0 to 1, was calculated as one minus the normalized Shannon entropy of productive rearrangement frequencies. Only overrepresented clonotypes making up at least 0.05% of each patient's repertoire were included in the public clonotype analysis. About twelve repertoires from age-matched healthy donors, obtained from immuneACCESS, served as clonality controls. TCRdb took this table from immuneACCESS and kept in-frame rearrangements with V and J called. Such tables lack part of the clones; where checked against another copy, unresolved V genes explain under half of the gap, and the rest is unexplained. V and J calls and clone size follow that table, whereas D and trimming were derived from the DNA. Present in this sample are about 68,000 clones, about nine tenths of which were seen just once. The top ten hold approximately 3.1% of the sample.

The data were obtained in a study of cytotoxic CD8 clonotypes in ibrutinib-treated CLL (dated by TCRdb to about 2021). About the investigation overall: The cohort was composed of 10 to 11 relapsed/refractory and about 16 treatment-naive patients; IGHV unmutated status was identified in 17 to 18 patients. Of the 80 to 95 participants in the trial, about two dozen had longitudinal samples available. Cryopreserved peripheral blood mononuclear cells were collected at three points: before therapy, at response, and at either sustained remission or disease progression. Response samples were obtained after a median of about 13 months of treatment, with a range of about 6 to 36 months. Responses were partial in some 24 patients and complete in 2; after median roughly 69 months follow-up, roughly 15 stayed in remission and some twelve progressed. On average, each sample yielded 270,000 or so productive templates and tens of thousands of productive rearrangements. All remission and progressive disease samples were collected while patients were still receiving ibrutinib.

Results and caveats for the whole study, not just this receptor: Public clonotypes were found to be uncommon and were observed to contract or remain stable during treatment; the increase in clonality was shown to reflect expansion of private clonotypes at ibrutinib response. Lymph node repertoires were not examined, and the timing of sampling was not matched between patients in sustained remission and those whose disease progressed. Baseline clonality exceeded that of age-matched healthy donors and correlated strongly with circulating CD8+ T-cell counts. Clonality rose at ibrutinib response, remained stable during sustained remission, and dropped back toward baseline at progression.

Reading the germline V gene gives CDR1 SGDLS and CDR2 YYNGEE. Inclusive of the bounding cysteine and phenylalanine, the CDR3 is 14 residues long. Only CDR3 DNA remains: 42 bases, in frame from the first base. V sheds 2 bases and J sheds 2 bases, leaving 11 bases between their ends. The intended sense of this specimen's time point label: more than 10 months on ibrutinib. For TCR beta library preparation, roughly 2 micrograms of genomic DNA were isolated from cryopreserved PBMCs. Longitudinal blood samples from CLL patients on ibrutinib monotherapy were analyzed using high-throughput TCR beta sequencing. The patients took part in an open-label, single-center phase 2 trial of ibrutinib monotherapy.

This specimen was PBMCs, taken after 12 months of ibrutinib treatment. This clonotype was sampled from a human donor with chronic lymphocytic leukemia. The rearranged segments are TRBV9 and TRBJ2-7; TRBD2 is possibly the D segment (5 matching bases). The DNA sequence is TGTGCCAGCAGCGTTGGCGGGCACCCCTACGAGCAGTACTTC. Its protein product is CASSVGGHPYEQYF. This CDR3, with the reference TRBV9 and TRBJ2-7 proteins standing in past its ends, gives the full variable domain DSGVTQTPKHLITATGQRVTLRCSPRSGDLSVYWYQQSLDQGLQFLIQYYNGEERAKGNILERFSAQQFPDLHSELNLSSLELGDSALYFCASSVGGHPYEQYFGPGTRLTVT.